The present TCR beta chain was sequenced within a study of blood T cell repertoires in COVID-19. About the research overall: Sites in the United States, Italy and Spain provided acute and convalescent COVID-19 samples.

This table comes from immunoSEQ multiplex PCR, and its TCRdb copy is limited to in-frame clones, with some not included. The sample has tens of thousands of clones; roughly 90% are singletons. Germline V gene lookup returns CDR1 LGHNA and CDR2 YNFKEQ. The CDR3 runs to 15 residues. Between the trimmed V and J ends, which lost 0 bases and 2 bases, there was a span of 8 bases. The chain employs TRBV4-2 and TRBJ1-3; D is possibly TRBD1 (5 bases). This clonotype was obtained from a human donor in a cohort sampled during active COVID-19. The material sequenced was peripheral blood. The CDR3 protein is CASSQDRETGNTIYF. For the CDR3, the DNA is TGTGCCAGCAGCCAAGACAGGGAAACTGGAAACACCATATATTTT.